This TCR beta chain comes out of a study of shared clonotypes between healthy human individuals. Sorted-subset replicate PCR reactions contained roughly 210 ng DNA, corresponding to approximately 30,000 T cell genomes. The protocol was immunoSEQ multiplex PCR, while the TCRdb copy is restricted to in-frame clones and leaves out a portion. Of 2 million or so clones listed, over 85% are singletons. Researchers partitioned CD4+ cells into CD45RA+ naive and CD45RA-negative memory subsets. As to this clone: Its antigen is still unknown.

V was clipped by 4 bases and J by 6 bases, with 19 bases between them. The V gene's germline CDR1 is SGHRS and CDR2 YFSETQ. CDR3 length: 16 residues. General study results and limits: Investigators collected only blood, and repertoires in tissues likely differ.

The gene calls are TRBV5-1 and TRBJ1-4, with a weak D call TRBD1 (5 bases). The TCR comes from a man aged 18 to 30 in good health. Material: naive CD4+ T cells sorted from blood. Specified subset: CD45RA+ positively selected. CDR3 loop: CASSAGPRGRDEKLFF. CDR3 in DNA: TGCGCCAGCAGCGCGGGACCGCGCGGGCGGGATGAAAAACTGTTTTTT.